Sequencing of this T cell receptor beta chain was carried out in a study of blood T cell repertoires in COVID-19. The repertoire was sequenced with immunoSEQ multiplex PCR; TCRdb's copy has only in-frame clones and lacks some. The data hold hundreds of thousands of clones, with 85% to 90% observed a single time. V gave up 6 bases and J gave up 6 bases, with 12 bases separating them. The V gene's germline CDR1 is MRHNA and CDR2 SNTAGT. The CDR3 is 13 amino acids. The TCR sequence derives from a young man who had recovered from COVID-19. The sequenced sample consisted of PBMCs or T cells enriched from blood (not recorded which). The genes are TRBV6-4 and TRBJ2-1; perhaps TRBD2 as D (7 bases). CDR3 amino acids: CASSGGRSNEQFF. CDR3 nucleotides: TGTGCCAGCAGCGGGGGGCGGAGCAATGAGCAGTTCTTC.